A selection of T cell receptor beta chains follows, all from one sample in a study of T cells in Graves' hyperthyroidism and ophthalmopathy. MiXCR was run by TCRdb on the multiplex PCR reads, yielding one entry per CDR3 protein. The repertoire includes about 290,000 distinct CDR3 sequences, approximately 17% of them detected once, and approximately 35% sits in the top ten. Sequences were obtained from blood. The receptors here all came from a man aged 25-45 years with Graves' hyperthyroidism. The CDR3 runs from the conserved cysteine through the conserved F or W. D genes are given only for firm matches. A row's size may be missing; if present it is once, few, many or a size class.

V	J	D	size	DNA	CDR3
TRBV2	TRBJ2-5	.	.	TGTGCCAGCAGTCCGGCGGGGGCCTCCCAAGAGACCCAGTACTTC	CASSPAGASQETQYF
TRBV28	TRBJ1-1	.	many	TGTGCCAGCAGGTCCCCCCCCTTAACTGAAGCTTTCTTT	CASRSPPLTEAFF
TRBV9	TRBJ2-1	TRBD2	many	TGTGCCAGCAGCTCCCAAGCGGGGTCCTACAATGAGCAGTTCTTC	CASSSQAGSYNEQFF
TRBV28	TRBJ2-6	.	many	TGTGCCAGCAGTCCCAAGTTCTCTGGGGCCAACGTCCTGACTTTC	CASSPKFSGANVLTF
TRBV10-3	TRBJ1-1	.	few	TGTGCCATCAAAACCCCGCGAGCTGAAGCTTTCTTT	CAIKTPRAEAFF
TRBV20-1	TRBJ2-7	TRBD2	many	TGCAGTGCTCCGCGCCCCAGCGGGGGCACCTACGAGCAGTACTTC	CSAPRPSGGTYEQYF
TRBV19	TRBJ1-5	TRBD1	.	TGTGCCAGCCGGAAGGAGGCGACAGGGATAGATCAGCCCCAGCATTTT	CASRKEATGIDQPQHF
TRBV7-2	TRBJ2-5	.	many	TGTGCCAGCAGCTCCACGGTCAAAATGAGACAGCAAAGGGACGAGACCCAGTACTTC	CASSSTVKMRQQRDETQYF
TRBV30	TRBJ1-6	.	many	TGTGCCTGGAGTCCCGGCGCAGGGGTGTCACCCCTCCACTTT	CAWSPGAGVSPLHF
TRBV5-1	TRBJ2-2	TRBD1	.	TGCGCCAGCAGCCGTGGGACAGGGAACACCGGGGAGCTGTTTTTT	CASSRGTGNTGELFF
TRBV11-2	TRBJ1-2	.	many	TGTGCCAGCAGCTTAGGAATAGGCGGCTACACCTTC	CASSLGIGGYTF
TRBV28	TRBJ1-1	TRBD1	few	TGTGCCAGCAGTGATCTGGACGGGACAGCTACAGAAGCTTTCTTT	CASSDLDGTATEAFF
TRBV14	TRBJ2-1	TRBD2	.	TGTGCCAGCAGCCAATTTGGACTAGCGGGAGAGTACAATGAGCAGTTCTTC	CASSQFGLAGEYNEQFF
TRBV5-1	TRBJ2-5	.	many	TGCGCCAGCAGCCCCCTCCCGGACATACAAGAGACCCAGTACTTC	CASSPLPDIQETQYF
TRBV9	TRBJ2-5	.	few	TGTGCCAGCAGCCCCCGTGGAGGGGGCTGGGGAGAGACCCAGTACTTC	CASSPRGGGWGETQYF
TRBV28	TRBJ2-7	TRBD1	many	TGTGCCAGCACCTCGGGACAGGATTCCTACGAGCAGTACTTC	CASTSGQDSYEQYF
TRBV29-1	TRBJ1-1	TRBD1	many	TGCAGCGTCGGGACAGCTTACACTGAAGCTTTCTTT	CSVGTAYTEAFF
TRBV6-2/TRBV6-3	TRBJ2-3	TRBD2	many	TGTGCCAGCACCGTGGGGACTACATACACAGATACGCAGTATTTT	CASTVGTTYTDTQYF
TRBV20-1	TRBJ2-3	TRBD2	.	TGCAGTGCTAGACTAGCGGAAAAGCCCACAGATACGCAGTATTTT	CSARLAEKPTDTQYF
TRBV3-1	TRBJ2-5	.	many	TGTGCCAGCAGCCAGCGAAGTGGGGGTTGGGAGACCCAGTACTTC	CASSQRSGGWETQYF
TRBV7-9	TRBJ2-3	.	many	TGTGCCAGCGTGCGGGACGGGGATACGCAGTATTTT	CASVRDGDTQYF
TRBV10-3	TRBJ1-1	.	few	TGTGCCATCAGTGAGTCGGCCCACGCTGCTTTCTTT	CAISESAHAAFF
TRBV6-5	TRBJ2-2	.	.	TGTGCCAGCAGTTACTCAGTGGGGGGCGTTAACACCGGGGAGCTGTTTTTT	CASSYSVGGVNTGELFF
TRBV7-9	TRBJ1-2	.	few	TGTGCCAGCAGCTCGACAGAAAACTATGGCTACACCTTC	CASSSTENYGYTF
TRBV27	TRBJ2-1	TRBD2	many	TGTGCCAGCAGTGACAATAGCGGGAGGGCGTCCTACAATGAGCAGTTCTTC	CASSDNSGRASYNEQFF
TRBV20-1	TRBJ1-2	TRBD1	many	TGCAGTGCTACGCCGGGACAGGGTGTCTATGGCTACACCTTC	CSATPGQGVYGYTF
TRBV7-2	TRBJ2-7	.	.	TGTGCCGGCACCTTTGGGGGCCTCTACGAGCAGTACTTC	CAGTFGGLYEQYF
TRBV20-1	TRBJ2-2	TRBD1	.	TGCAGTGCTAGCCCCGGGACAGGGGACACCGGGGAGCTGTTTTTT	CSASPGTGDTGELFF
TRBV5-1	TRBJ1-1	.	many	TGCGCCAGCAGCTTGGGGGCTCAGGGTGAAGCTTTCTTT	CASSLGAQGEAFF
TRBV2	TRBJ2-7	.	many	TGTGCCAGCAAAGGGGACCCGGGATCCTACGAGCAGTACTTC	CASKGDPGSYEQYF
TRBV20-1	TRBJ1-5	TRBD1	few	TGCAGTGCTAGCGCTCGCCCTCGACTACAGGGGGCTGAACAGCCCCAGCATTTT	CSASARPRLQGAEQPQHF
TRBV7-3	TRBJ2-2	.	many	TGTGCCAGCAGCTTAACCCCCAGTGTTTCCGGGGAGCTGTTTTTT	CASSLTPSVSGELFF
TRBV12-3/TRBV12-4	TRBJ2-1	TRBD1	many	TGTGCCAGCAGATTAACAACCGGGACAGGTAACAACAATGAGCAGTTCTTC	CASRLTTGTGNNNEQFF
TRBV27	TRBJ1-2	TRBD1	.	TGTGCCAGCAGTTCATGGACAGGTCGGGACTACACCTTC	CASSSWTGRDYTF
TRBV2	TRBJ1-2	.	.	TGTGCCAGCAGGGGACGGGCTGGATATGGCTACACCTTC	CASRGRAGYGYTF
TRBV5-1	TRBJ1-1	TRBD1	many	TGCGCCAGCAGCTTGGGACAGGGGGCTGTCGGCACTGAAGCTTTCTTT	CASSLGQGAVGTEAFF
TRBV7-9	TRBJ2-7	TRBD1	.	TGTGCCAGCAGCTATCCCACAGGGGGCGGCGAGCAGCACTTC	CASSYPTGGGEQHF